This TCR beta chain was obtained from a study of T-cell memory formation after mild COVID-19. Study-wide findings and caveats: Unconfirmed was the SARS-CoV-2 specificity of second-wave clones that peaked on day 37. Memory from before infection featured some responding clones, which suggests cross-reactive memory joined.

From germline, CDR1 is SEHNR and CDR2 FQNEAQ (reference sequence). V was pared by 4 bases and J by 8 bases, with 18 bases between. The CDR3 runs to 15 residues. This clonotype was counted between two and nine times. Its target is unknown. MiXCR, applied by TCRdb to the 5' RACE reads, yields one record per CDR3 protein. Here the sample spans fewer than 60,000 distinct CDR3 sequences, roughly a quarter being singletons. Sample: PBMCs or a T cell subset sorted from them (not recorded which). The clonotype originates from a man in his late teens or twenties who had mild COVID-19 (a few samples of this study predate the infection). Cell type and time point are not known. V gene TRBV7-9 combines with J gene TRBJ2-1; TRBD1 is a possible D gene (6 bases). The DNA of the CDR3 is TGTGCCAGCAGCTGGCGAGGGGGTTTGGGTCATGAGCAGTTCTTC. Encoded protein: CASSWRGGLGHEQFF.